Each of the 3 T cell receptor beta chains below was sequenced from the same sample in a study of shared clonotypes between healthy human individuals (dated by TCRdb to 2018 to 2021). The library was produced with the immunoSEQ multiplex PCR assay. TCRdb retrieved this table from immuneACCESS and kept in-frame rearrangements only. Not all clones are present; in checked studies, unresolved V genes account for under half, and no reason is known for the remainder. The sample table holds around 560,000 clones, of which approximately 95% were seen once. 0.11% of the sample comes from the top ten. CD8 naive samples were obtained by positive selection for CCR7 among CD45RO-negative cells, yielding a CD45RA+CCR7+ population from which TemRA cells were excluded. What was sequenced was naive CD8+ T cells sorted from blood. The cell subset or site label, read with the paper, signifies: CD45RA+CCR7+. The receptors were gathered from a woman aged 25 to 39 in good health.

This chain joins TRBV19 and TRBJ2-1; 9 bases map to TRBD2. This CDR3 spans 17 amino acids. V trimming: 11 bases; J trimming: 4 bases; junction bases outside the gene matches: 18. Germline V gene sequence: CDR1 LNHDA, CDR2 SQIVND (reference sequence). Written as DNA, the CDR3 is TGTGCCTCTAGAAGCCCTGGGACTAGCCGAACTTACAATGAGCAGTTCTTC. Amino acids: CASRSPGTSRTYNEQFF.

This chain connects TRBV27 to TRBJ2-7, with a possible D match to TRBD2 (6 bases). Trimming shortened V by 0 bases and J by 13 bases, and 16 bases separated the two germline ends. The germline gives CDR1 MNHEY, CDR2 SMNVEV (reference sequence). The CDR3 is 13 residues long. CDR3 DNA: TGTGCCAGCAGTTTATCCGGGTTGGAGGGGTCCTACTTC. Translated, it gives CASSLSGLEGSYF.

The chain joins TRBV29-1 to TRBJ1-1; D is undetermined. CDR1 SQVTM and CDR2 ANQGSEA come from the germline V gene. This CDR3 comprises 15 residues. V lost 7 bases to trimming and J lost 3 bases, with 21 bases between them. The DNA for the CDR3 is TGCAGCGAGACGAGGACGGCACCCTGGGACACTGAAGCTTTCTTT. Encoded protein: CSETRTAPWDTEAFF.